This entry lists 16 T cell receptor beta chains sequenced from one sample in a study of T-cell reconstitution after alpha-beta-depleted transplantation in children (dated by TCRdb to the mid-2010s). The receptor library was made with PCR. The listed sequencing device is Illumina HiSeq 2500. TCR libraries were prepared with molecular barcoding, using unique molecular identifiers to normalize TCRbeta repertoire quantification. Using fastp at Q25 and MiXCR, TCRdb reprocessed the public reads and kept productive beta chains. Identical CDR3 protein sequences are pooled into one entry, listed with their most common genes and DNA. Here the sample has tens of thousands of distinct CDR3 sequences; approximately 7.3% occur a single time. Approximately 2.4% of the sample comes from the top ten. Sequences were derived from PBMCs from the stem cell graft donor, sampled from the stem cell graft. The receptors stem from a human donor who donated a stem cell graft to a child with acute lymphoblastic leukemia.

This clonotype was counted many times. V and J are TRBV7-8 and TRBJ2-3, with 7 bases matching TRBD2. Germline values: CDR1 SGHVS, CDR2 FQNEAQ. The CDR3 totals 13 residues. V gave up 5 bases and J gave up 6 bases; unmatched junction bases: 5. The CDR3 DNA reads TGTGCCAGCAGCGGCCACGGGGGGGATACGCAGTATTTT. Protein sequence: CASSGHGGDTQYF. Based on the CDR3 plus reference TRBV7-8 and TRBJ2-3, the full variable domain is GAGVSQSPRYKVAKRGQDVALRCDPISGHVSLFWYQQALGQGPEFLTYFQNEAQLDKSGLPSDRFFAERPEGSVSTLKIQRTQQEDSAVYLCASSGHGGDTQYFGPGTRLTVL.

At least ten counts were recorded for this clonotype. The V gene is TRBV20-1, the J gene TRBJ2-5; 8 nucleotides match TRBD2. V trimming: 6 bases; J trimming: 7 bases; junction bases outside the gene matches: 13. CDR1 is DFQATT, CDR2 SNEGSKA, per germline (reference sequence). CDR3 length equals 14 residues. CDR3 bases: TGCAGTGCGGACCCGGGACTAGGAATGGGGACCCAGTACTTC. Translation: CSADPGLGMGTQYF.

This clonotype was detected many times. The CDR3 sequence is CSVEGLAGGEQYF. CDR3 nucleotides: TGCAGCGTTGAAGGGTTGGCAGGTGGCGAGCAGTACTTC. This chain uses TRBV29-1 with TRBJ2-7; D call uncertain. Looked up from germline, CDR1 is SQVTM and CDR2 is ANQGSEA. The V end was cut by 1 base, the J end by 6 bases, with 13 bases between. CDR3 size: 13 residues.

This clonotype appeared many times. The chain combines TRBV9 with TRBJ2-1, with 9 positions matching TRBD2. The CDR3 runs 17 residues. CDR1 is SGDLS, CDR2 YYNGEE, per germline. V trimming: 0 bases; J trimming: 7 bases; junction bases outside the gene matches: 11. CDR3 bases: TGTGCCAGCAGCGTAGACTTGGCGGGAGGGCCGCATAATGAGCAGTTCTTC. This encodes CASSVDLAGGPHNEQFF.

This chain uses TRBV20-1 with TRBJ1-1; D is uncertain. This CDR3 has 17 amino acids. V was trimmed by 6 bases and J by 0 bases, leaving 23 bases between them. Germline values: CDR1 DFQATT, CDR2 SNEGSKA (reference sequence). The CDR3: CSAEKKDLRAVNTEAFF. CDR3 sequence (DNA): TGCAGTGCGGAGAAAAAGGACCTAAGAGCCGTGAACACTGAAGCTTTCTTT.

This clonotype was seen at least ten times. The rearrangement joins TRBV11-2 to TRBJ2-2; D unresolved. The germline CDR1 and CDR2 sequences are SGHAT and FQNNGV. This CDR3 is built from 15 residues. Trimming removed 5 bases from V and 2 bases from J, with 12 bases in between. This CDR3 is CASSPPGQNTGELFF. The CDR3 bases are TGTGCCAGCAGCCCACCGGGCCAAAACACCGGGGAGCTGTTTTTT.

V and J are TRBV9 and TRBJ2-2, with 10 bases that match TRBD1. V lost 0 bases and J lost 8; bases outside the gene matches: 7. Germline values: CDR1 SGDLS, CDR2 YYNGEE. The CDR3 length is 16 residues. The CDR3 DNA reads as TGTGCCAGCAGCGTAGCCGGGACAGGGGTGGGTGGGGAGCTGTTTTTT. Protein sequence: CASSVAGTGVGGELFF.

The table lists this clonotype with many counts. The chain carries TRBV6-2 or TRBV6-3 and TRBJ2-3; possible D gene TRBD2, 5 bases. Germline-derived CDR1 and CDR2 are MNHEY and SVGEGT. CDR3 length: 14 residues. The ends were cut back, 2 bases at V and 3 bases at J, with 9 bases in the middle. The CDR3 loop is CASSYVGETDTQYF. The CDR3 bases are TGTGCCAGCAGTTACGTGGGAGAGACAGATACGCAGTATTTT.

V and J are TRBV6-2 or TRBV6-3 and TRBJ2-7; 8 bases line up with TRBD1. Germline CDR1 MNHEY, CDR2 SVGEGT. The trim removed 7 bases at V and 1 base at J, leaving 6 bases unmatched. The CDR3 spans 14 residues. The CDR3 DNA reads TGTGCCAGCATGGGGGACAGGTCTTCCTACGAGCAGTACTTC. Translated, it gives CASMGDRSSYEQYF.

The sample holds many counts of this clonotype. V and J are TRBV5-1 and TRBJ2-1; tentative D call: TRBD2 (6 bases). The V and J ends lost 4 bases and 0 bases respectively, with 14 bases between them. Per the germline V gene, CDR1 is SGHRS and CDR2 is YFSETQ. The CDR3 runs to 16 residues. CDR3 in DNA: TGCGCCAGCAGCCGCGCCCCGGGGGACTCCTACAATGAGCAGTTCTTC. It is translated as CASSRAPGDSYNEQFF.

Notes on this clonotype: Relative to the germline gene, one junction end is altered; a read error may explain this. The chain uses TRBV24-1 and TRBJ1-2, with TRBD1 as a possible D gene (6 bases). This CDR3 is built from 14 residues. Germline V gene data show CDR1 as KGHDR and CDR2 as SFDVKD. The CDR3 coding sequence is TGTGCGGCCAGTGATTTGGGGGGCGACTATGGCTATACCTTC. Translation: CAASDLGGDYGYTF.

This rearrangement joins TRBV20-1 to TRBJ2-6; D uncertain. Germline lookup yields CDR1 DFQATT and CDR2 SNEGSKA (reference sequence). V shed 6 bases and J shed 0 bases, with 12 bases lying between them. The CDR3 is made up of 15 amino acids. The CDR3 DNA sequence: TGCAGTGCCAGTCTATCCTTCTCTGGGGCCAACGTCCTGACTTTC. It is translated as CSASLSFSGANVLTF.

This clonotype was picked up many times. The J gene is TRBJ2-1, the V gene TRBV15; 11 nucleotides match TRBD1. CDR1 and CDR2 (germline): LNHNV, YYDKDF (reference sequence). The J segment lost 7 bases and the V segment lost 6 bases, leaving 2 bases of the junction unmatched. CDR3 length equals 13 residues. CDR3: CATRDRGLNEQFF. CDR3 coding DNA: TGTGCCACCAGGGACAGGGGGCTTAATGAGCAGTTCTTC.

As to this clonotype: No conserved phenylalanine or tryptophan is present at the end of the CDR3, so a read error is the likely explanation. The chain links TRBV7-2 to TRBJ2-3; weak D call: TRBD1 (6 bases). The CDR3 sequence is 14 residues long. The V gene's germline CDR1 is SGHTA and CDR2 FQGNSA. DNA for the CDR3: TGTGCCATCAGCGCCACAGGGAGCACAGATACGCAGTATTTG. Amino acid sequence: CAISATGSTDTQYL.

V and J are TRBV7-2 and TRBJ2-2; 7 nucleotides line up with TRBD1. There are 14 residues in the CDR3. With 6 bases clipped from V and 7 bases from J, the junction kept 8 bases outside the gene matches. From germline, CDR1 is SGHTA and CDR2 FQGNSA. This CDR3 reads CASRGQGVIGELFF. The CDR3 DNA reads TGTGCCAGCAGAGGGCAGGGGGTTATCGGGGAGCTGTTTTTT.

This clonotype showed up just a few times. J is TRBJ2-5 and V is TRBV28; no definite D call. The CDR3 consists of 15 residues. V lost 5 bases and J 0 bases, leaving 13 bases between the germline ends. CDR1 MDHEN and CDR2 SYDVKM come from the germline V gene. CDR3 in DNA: TGTGCCAGCAGTACCCCCCGGCAGCACCAAGAGACCCAGTACTTC. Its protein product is CASSTPRQHQETQYF.